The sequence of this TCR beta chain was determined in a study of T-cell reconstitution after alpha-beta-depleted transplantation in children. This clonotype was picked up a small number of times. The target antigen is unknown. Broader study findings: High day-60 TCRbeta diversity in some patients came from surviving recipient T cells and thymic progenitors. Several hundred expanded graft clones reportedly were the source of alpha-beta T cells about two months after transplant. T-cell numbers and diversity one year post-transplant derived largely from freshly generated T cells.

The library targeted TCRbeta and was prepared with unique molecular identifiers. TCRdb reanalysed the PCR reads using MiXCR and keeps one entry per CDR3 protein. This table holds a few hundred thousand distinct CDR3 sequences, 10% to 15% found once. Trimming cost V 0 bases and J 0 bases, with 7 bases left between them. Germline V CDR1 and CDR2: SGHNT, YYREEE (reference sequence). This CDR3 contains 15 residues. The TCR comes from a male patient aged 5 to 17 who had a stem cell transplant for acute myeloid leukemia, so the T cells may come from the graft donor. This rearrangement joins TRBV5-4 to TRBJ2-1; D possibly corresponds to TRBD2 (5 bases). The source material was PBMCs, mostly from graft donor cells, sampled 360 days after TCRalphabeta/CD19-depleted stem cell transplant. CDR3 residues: CASSLVGSSYNEQFF. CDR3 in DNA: TGTGCCAGCAGCTTGGTTGGGAGCTCCTACAATGAGCAGTTCTTC. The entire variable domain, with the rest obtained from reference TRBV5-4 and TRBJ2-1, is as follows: ETGVTQSPTHLIKTRGQQVTLRCSSQSGHNTVSWYQQALGQGPQFIFQYYREEENGRGNFPPRFSGLQFPNYSSELNVNALELDDSALYLCASSLVGSSYNEQFFGPGTRLTVL.